This is a list of T cell receptor beta chains from one sample in a study of cytomegalovirus exposure and HLA in healthy donors. Measured with immunoSEQ multiplex PCR; TCRdb has only the in-frame clones, and not every one. This sample yields about 150,000 clones, of which around 82% are seen a single time; around 6% belongs to the top ten. The sequencing input was PBMCs. The receptors here all came from a middle-aged woman in good health and CMV-seropositive. CDR3s include the opening cysteine and the closing phenylalanine or tryptophan. Each record gives: clone size, D gene, V gene, J gene, CDR3 DNA, CDR3 protein. D genes are given only for firm matches. Clone size is not always given. Where it is, it says once, few, many or a class for expanded clones.

abundance: few; d_gene: NA; v_gene: TRBV7-9; j_gene: TRBJ2-7; CDR3nt: TGTTCCAGCAGCCGGACGGAGGGCTACGAGCAGTACTTC; CDR3aa: CSSSRTEGYEQYF
abundance: few; d_gene: TRBD2; v_gene: TRBV30; j_gene: TRBJ2-7; CDR3nt: TGTGCCTGGAGGACTAGCGGGAGTGGGGTAGGCGAGCAGTACTTC; CDR3aa: CAWRTSGSGVGEQYF
abundance: NA; d_gene: TRBD1; v_gene: TRBV18; j_gene: TRBJ2-1; CDR3nt: TGTGCCAGCTCACCTCCGGGACAGATATACAATGAGCAGTTCTTC; CDR3aa: CASSPPGQIYNEQFF
abundance: NA; d_gene: NA; v_gene: TRBV11-3; j_gene: TRBJ2-5; CDR3nt: TGTGCCAGCAGCTTAGATGCCGCAGGGTTGGAGACCCAGTACTTC; CDR3aa: CASSLDAAGLETQYF
abundance: NA; d_gene: NA; v_gene: TRBV6-1; j_gene: TRBJ1-1; CDR3nt: TGTGCCAGCAGTGACCCGACGTCAGGGGATACTGAAGCTTTCTTT; CDR3aa: CASSDPTSGDTEAFF
abundance: few; d_gene: NA; v_gene: TRBV14; j_gene: TRBJ1-1; CDR3nt: TGTGCCAGCAGCCCCCGTTGGGGGGGGTTGGAAGCTTTCTTT; CDR3aa: CASSPRWGGLEAFF
abundance: NA; d_gene: NA; v_gene: TRBV6-6; j_gene: TRBJ2-1; CDR3nt: TGTGCCAGCAGAGGAAGGAGGGGCCGCTACAATGAGCAGTTCTTC; CDR3aa: CASRGRRGRYNEQFF
abundance: NA; d_gene: TRBD1; v_gene: TRBV7-2; j_gene: TRBJ1-2; CDR3nt: TGTGCCAGCAGCCGGGACAGGGTTTATGGCTACACCTTC; CDR3aa: CASSRDRVYGYTF
abundance: once; d_gene: TRBD2; v_gene: TRBV28; j_gene: TRBJ2-3; CDR3nt: TGTGCCAGCAGTTTATGGACTAGCGGGAGTACAGATACGCAGTATTTT; CDR3aa: CASSLWTSGSTDTQYF
abundance: NA; d_gene: TRBD1; v_gene: TRBV2; j_gene: TRBJ2-3; CDR3nt: TGTGCCAGCAGTGGGGGACAGGGGGGCACAGATACGCAGTATTTT; CDR3aa: CASSGGQGGTDTQYF
abundance: NA; d_gene: NA; v_gene: TRBV30; j_gene: TRBJ1-2; CDR3nt: TGTGCCTGGAGTCTTACTGAGGGCTACACCTTC; CDR3aa: CAWSLTEGYTF
abundance: NA; d_gene: TRBD1; v_gene: TRBV7-8; j_gene: TRBJ2-5; CDR3nt: TGTGCCAGCAGCTCAACGATGATGACAGGGGCCAAGACCCAGTACTTC; CDR3aa: CASSSTMMTGAKTQYF
abundance: NA; d_gene: TRBD1; v_gene: TRBV14; j_gene: TRBJ1-4; CDR3nt: TGTGCCAGCAGCAATCATGGGACAGGGGATCGAAAACTGTTTTTT; CDR3aa: CASSNHGTGDRKLFF
abundance: NA; d_gene: TRBD1; v_gene: TRBV7-9; j_gene: TRBJ1-5; CDR3nt: TGTGCCAGCAGCTTCGGCTCGGAGAACAGGGGTAGCTATAATCAGCCCCAGCATTTT; CDR3aa: CASSFGSENRGSYNQPQHF
abundance: NA; d_gene: NA; v_gene: TRBV10-3; j_gene: TRBJ1-1; CDR3nt: TGTGCCATCAGTGGGATTGGGACCCAGGGGACTGAAGCTTTCTTT; CDR3aa: CAISGIGTQGTEAFF
abundance: NA; d_gene: NA; v_gene: TRBV30; j_gene: TRBJ1-6; CDR3nt: TGTGCCTGGACTTACCGAGACAGGAATTCACCCCTCCACTTT; CDR3aa: CAWTYRDRNSPLHF
abundance: NA; d_gene: TRBD1; v_gene: TRBV5-1; j_gene: TRBJ1-5; CDR3nt: TGCGCCAGCAGCTTGTCGGGGGACAGGGGGAATCGCCAGCATTTT; CDR3aa: CASSLSGDRGNRQHF
abundance: NA; d_gene: TRBD2; v_gene: TRBV4-2; j_gene: TRBJ2-7; CDR3nt: TGTGCCAGCAGCCAAGCCCCGGGACTAGCGGGAGGACCGATGTACGAGCAGTACTTC; CDR3aa: CASSQAPGLAGGPMYEQYF
abundance: once; d_gene: TRBD2; v_gene: TRBV30; j_gene: TRBJ2-3; CDR3nt: TGTGCCTGGAAGGCGGGAGGCCGGACCTTCACAGATACGCAGTATTTT; CDR3aa: CAWKAGGRTFTDTQYF
abundance: NA; d_gene: NA; v_gene: TRBV4-2; j_gene: TRBJ1-5; CDR3nt: TGTGCCAGCAGCCAGGTGACAGCATCAAATCAGCCCCAGCATTTT; CDR3aa: CASSQVTASNQPQHF
abundance: once; d_gene: NA; v_gene: TRBV5-4; j_gene: TRBJ2-1; CDR3nt: TGTGCCAGCAGCTTGGGCGGAGTCTCAGAGCAGTTCTTC; CDR3aa: CASSLGGVSEQFF
abundance: NA; d_gene: NA; v_gene: TRBV25-1; j_gene: TRBJ2-7; CDR3nt: TGTGCCAGCGGGGATCGCGTGAACAGGCCAACCTACGAGCAGTACTTC; CDR3aa: CASGDRVNRPTYEQYF
abundance: few; d_gene: TRBD2; v_gene: TRBV4-1; j_gene: TRBJ2-5; CDR3nt: TGCGCCAGCAGCCCCCCGGGACTAGCGGAGACCCAGTACTTC; CDR3aa: CASSPPGLAETQYF
abundance: NA; d_gene: TRBD2; v_gene: TRBV14; j_gene: TRBJ2-1; CDR3nt: TGTGCCAGCAGCCAAACTAGCGGGAGGGCCGGTGAGCAGTTCTTC; CDR3aa: CASSQTSGRAGEQFF
abundance: NA; d_gene: TRBD2; v_gene: TRBV5-1; j_gene: TRBJ2-7; CDR3nt: TGCGCCAGCAGCTTGGACGGGGGGACCTACGAGCAGTACTTC; CDR3aa: CASSLDGGTYEQYF
abundance: NA; d_gene: TRBD2; v_gene: TRBV10-3; j_gene: TRBJ2-3; CDR3nt: TGTGCCATCAGTGCGCGACTAGCGGGAGCGGCGGGGGAGGTTACGCAGTATTTT; CDR3aa: CAISARLAGAAGEVTQYF
abundance: NA; d_gene: TRBD1; v_gene: TRBV7-9; j_gene: TRBJ2-3; CDR3nt: TGTGCCAGCGGACACAGGGGGGCGGACATAAGATCTAGCACAGATACGCAGTATTTT; CDR3aa: CASGHRGADIRSSTDTQYF
abundance: NA; d_gene: TRBD2; v_gene: TRBV18; j_gene: TRBJ2-1; CDR3nt: TGTGCCAGCTCACCGGAACTAGCGGCAATTTACAATGAGCAGTTCTTC; CDR3aa: CASSPELAAIYNEQFF
abundance: NA; d_gene: NA; v_gene: TRBV28; j_gene: TRBJ1-5; CDR3nt: TGTGCCAGCAGTCTGCCCCCAGGGGGCAATCAGCCCCAGCATTTT; CDR3aa: CASSLPPGGNQPQHF
abundance: NA; d_gene: NA; v_gene: TRBV16; j_gene: TRBJ1-3; CDR3nt: TGTGCCAGCAGCCTAACGACAGTGCCCTCTGGAAACACCATATATTTT; CDR3aa: CASSLTTVPSGNTIYF
abundance: NA; d_gene: NA; v_gene: TRBV5-1; j_gene: TRBJ2-5; CDR3nt: TGCGCCAGCAGCTTGGCCCTCGGGGATCGAGAGACCCAGTACTTC; CDR3aa: CASSLALGDRETQYF
abundance: NA; d_gene: TRBD2; v_gene: TRBV5-4; j_gene: TRBJ2-3; CDR3nt: TGTGCCAGCAGCCTACCGGGACTAGCGGGAAGCCATACGCAGTATTTT; CDR3aa: CASSLPGLAGSHTQYF
abundance: once; d_gene: TRBD2; v_gene: TRBV6-5; j_gene: TRBJ2-7; CDR3nt: TGTGCCAGCAGTTACGACGGGAGGGCCTACGAGCAGTACTTC; CDR3aa: CASSYDGRAYEQYF
abundance: NA; d_gene: NA; v_gene: TRBV28; j_gene: TRBJ1-5; CDR3nt: TGTGCCAGCACGGGGGTTCGCAATCAGCCCCAGCATTTT; CDR3aa: CASTGVRNQPQHF
abundance: NA; d_gene: TRBD2; v_gene: TRBV11-3; j_gene: TRBJ2-7; CDR3nt: TGTGCCAGCAGCTTATTAGCGGGAACCTACGAGCAGTACTTC; CDR3aa: CASSLLAGTYEQYF
abundance: once; d_gene: TRBD2; v_gene: TRBV5-3; j_gene: TRBJ2-1; CDR3nt: TGTGCCAGAAGCCCTGGGACTAGCGGCTACAATGAGCAGTTCTTC; CDR3aa: CARSPGTSGYNEQFF
abundance: NA; d_gene: TRBD1; v_gene: TRBV19; j_gene: TRBJ2-5; CDR3nt: TGTGCCAGTAGCACTCCCGGGACAGGGCAAGAGACCCAGTACTTC; CDR3aa: CASSTPGTGQETQYF